The entry below describes one T cell receptor beta chain. The V end was cut by 4 bases, the J end by 7 bases, with 10 bases between. The CDR3 spans 11 residues. Germline CDR1 GTSNPN, CDR2 SVGIG (reference sequence). These data originate in a study of shared clonotypes between healthy human individuals. Repertoires were generated with immunoSEQ multiplex PCR, while TCRdb's copy carries only in-frame clones and drops some. The sample comprises about 2.5 million clones, under 95% of which are singletons, and 0.37% rests with the top ten. The gene calls are TRBV30 and TRBJ1-2; D may be TRBD1 (6 bases). The sequence was obtained from a man between 18 and 29 years old in good health. Some clones in this sample may be carry-over from other donors' samples. The sequencing input was naive CD4+ T cells from PBMCs. Specified subset: CD45RA+ positively selected. CDR3 region: CAWTGAGGYTF. CDR3 bases: TGTGCCTGGACAGGGGCGGGTGGCTACACCTTC. Complete variable domain (other parts from reference TRBV30 and TRBJ1-2): SQTIHQWPATLVQPVGSPLSLECTVEGTSNPNLYWYRQAAGRGLQLLFYSVGIGQISSEVPQNLSASRPQDRQFILSSKKLLLSDSGFYLCAWTGAGGYTFGSGTRLTVV.